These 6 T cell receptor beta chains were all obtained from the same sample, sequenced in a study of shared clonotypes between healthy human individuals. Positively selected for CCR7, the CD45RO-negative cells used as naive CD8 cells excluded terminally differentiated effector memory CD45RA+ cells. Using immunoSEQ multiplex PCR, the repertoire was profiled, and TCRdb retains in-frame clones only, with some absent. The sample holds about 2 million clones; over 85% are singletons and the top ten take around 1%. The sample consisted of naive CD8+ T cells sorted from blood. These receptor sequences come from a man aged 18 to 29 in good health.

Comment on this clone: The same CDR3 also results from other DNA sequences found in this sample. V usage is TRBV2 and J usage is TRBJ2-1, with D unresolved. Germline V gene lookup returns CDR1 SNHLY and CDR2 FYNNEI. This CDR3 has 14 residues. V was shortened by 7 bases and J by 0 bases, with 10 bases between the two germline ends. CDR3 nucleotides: TGTGCCAGCACGGAAGGTAGCTCCTACAATGAGCAGTTCTTC. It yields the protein CASTEGSSYNEQFF.

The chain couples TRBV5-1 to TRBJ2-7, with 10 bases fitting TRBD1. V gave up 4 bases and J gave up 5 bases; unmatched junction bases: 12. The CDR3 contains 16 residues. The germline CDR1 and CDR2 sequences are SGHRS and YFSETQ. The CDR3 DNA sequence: TGCGCCAGCAGCCTGGGACCGGGACAGGGGTTTCACGAGCAGTACTTC. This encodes CASSLGPGQGFHEQYF. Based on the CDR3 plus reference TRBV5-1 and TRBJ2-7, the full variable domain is KAGVTQTPRYLIKTRGQQVTLSCSPISGHRSVSWYQQTPGQGLQFLFEYFSETQRNKGNFPGRFSGRQFSNSRSEMNVSTLELGDSALYLCASSLGPGQGFHEQYFGPGTRLTVT.

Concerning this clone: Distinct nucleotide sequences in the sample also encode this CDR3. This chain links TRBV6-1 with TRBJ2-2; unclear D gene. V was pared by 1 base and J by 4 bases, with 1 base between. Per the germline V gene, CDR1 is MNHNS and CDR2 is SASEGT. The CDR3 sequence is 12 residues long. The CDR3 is CASSEGTGELFF. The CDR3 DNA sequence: TGTGCCAGCAGTGAAGGCACCGGGGAGCTGTTTTTT.

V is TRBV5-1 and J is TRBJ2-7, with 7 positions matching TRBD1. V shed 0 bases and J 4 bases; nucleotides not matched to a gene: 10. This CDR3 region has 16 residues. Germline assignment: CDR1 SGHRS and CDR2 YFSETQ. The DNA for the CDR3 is TGCGCCAGCAGCTTGGCCGAAACAGGGGCCGCGTACGAGCAGTACTTC. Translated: CASSLAETGAAYEQYF.

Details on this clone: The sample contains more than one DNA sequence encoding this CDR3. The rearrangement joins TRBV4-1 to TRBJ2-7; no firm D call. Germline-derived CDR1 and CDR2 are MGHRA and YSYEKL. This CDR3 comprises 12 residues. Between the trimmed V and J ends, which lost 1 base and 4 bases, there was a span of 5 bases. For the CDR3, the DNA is TGCGCCAGCAGCCAAGTAGGTTACGAGCAGTACTTC. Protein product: CASSQVGYEQYF.

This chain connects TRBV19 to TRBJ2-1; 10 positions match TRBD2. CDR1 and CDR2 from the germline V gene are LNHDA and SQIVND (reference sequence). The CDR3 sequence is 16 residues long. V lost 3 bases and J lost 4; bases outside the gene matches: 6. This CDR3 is CASSIEREGPYNEQFF. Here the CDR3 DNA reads TGTGCCAGTAGTATTGAGCGGGAGGGCCCGTACAATGAGCAGTTCTTC.